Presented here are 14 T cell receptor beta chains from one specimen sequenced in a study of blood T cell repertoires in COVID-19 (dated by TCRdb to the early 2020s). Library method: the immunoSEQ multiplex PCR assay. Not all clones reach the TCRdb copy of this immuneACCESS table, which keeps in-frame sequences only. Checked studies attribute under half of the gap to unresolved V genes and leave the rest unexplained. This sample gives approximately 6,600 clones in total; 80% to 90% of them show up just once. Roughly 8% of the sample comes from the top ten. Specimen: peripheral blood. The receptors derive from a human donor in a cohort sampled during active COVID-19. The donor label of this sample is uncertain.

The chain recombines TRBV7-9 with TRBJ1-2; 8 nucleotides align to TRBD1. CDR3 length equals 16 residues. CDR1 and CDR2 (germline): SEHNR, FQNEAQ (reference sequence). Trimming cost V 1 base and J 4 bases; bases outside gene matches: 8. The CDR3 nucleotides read TGTGCCAGCAGCTTAGAGGGGGCAGGGGGCGGCTATGGCTACACCTTC. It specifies CASSLEGAGGGYGYTF. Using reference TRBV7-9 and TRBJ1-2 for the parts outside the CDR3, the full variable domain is DTGVSQNPRHKITKRGQNVTFRCDPISEHNRLYWYRQTLGQGPEFLTYFQNEAQLEKSRLLSDRFSAERPKGSFSTLEIQRTEQGDSAMYLCASSLEGAGGGYGYTFGSGTRLTVV.

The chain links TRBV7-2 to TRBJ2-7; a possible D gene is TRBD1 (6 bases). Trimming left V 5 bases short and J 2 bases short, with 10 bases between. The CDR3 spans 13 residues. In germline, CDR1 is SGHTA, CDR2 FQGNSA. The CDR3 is CASSPWTAYEQYF. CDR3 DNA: TGTGCCAGCAGCCCATGGACAGCCTACGAGCAGTACTTC.

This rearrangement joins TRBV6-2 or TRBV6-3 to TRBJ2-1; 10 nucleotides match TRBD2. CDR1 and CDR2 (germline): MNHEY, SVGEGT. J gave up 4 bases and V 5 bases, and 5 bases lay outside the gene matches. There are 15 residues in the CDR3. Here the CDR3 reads CASSPELAGYNEQFF. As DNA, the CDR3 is TGTGCCAGCAGTCCCGAACTAGCGGGATACAATGAGCAGTTCTTC.

The CDR3 region is CASSPLTGGNTEAFF. The CDR3 DNA follows: TGTGCCAGCAGCCCACTTACAGGGGGTAACACTGAAGCTTTCTTT. The rearrangement links TRBV5-5 to TRBJ1-1; TRBD1 aligns across 8 bases. This CDR3 has 15 amino acids. Germline values: CDR1 SGHKS, CDR2 YYEKEE (reference sequence). The V gene end was trimmed by 4 bases and the J gene end by 2 bases; junction bases not matched to a gene: 7. Filled out from reference TRBV5-5 and TRBJ1-1, the complete variable domain reads DAGVTQSPTHLIKTRGQQVTLRCSPISGHKSVSWYQQVLGQGPQFIFQYYEKEERGRGNFPDRFSARQFPNYSSELNVNALLLGDSALYLCASSPLTGGNTEAFFGQGTRLTVV.

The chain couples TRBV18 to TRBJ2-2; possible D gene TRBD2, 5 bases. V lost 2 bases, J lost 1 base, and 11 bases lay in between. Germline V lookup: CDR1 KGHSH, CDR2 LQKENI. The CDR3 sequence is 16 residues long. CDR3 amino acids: CASSPTNGMNTGELFF. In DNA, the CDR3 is TGTGCCAGCTCACCAACGAACGGGATGAACACCGGGGAGCTGTTTTTT.

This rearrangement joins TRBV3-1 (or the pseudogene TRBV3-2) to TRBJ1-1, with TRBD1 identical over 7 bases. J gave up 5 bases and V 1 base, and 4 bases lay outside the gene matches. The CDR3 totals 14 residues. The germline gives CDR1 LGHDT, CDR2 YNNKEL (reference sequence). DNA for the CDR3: TGTGCCAGCAGCCAAGTGGGACAGCAGACTGAAGCTTTCTTT. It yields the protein CASSQVGQQTEAFF.

DNA for the CDR3: TGTGCCAGCAGCCCAAGGGGAGGGGGGGTAACCTACGAGCAGTACTTC. Protein: CASSPRGGGVTYEQYF. The chain carries TRBV4-2 and TRBJ2-7; maybe TRBD2 (7 bases). The ends were cut back, 4 bases at V and 2 bases at J, with 18 bases in the middle. The CDR3 is made up of 16 amino acids. The germline gives CDR1 LGHNA, CDR2 YNFKEQ.

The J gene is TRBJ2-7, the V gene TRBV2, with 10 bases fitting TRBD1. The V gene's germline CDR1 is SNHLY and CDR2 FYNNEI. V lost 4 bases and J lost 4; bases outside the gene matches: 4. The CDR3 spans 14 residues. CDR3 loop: CASSVDRGPYEQYF. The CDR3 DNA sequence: TGTGCCAGCAGTGTTGACAGGGGGCCTTACGAGCAGTACTTC.

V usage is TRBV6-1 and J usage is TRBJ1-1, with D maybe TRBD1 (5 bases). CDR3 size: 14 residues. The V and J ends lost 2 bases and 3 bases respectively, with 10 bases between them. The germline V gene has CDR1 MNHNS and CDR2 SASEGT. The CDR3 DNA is TGTGCCAGCAGTGAAAGGGGATCGGACACTGAAGCTTTCTTT. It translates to CASSERGSDTEAFF.

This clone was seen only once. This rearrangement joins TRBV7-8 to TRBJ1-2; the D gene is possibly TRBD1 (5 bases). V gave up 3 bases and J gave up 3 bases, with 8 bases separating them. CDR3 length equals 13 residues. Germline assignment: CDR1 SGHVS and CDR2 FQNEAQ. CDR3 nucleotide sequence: TGTGCCAGCAGCTTTTCGGGGGACTATGGCTACACCTTC. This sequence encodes CASSFSGDYGYTF.

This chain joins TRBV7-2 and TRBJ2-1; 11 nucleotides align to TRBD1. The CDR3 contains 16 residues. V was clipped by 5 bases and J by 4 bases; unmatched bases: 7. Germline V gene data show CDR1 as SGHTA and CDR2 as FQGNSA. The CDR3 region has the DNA TGTGCCAGCAGCCTTTCCGGGACAGGGGGGTACAATGAGCAGTTCTTC. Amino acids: CASSLSGTGGYNEQFF.

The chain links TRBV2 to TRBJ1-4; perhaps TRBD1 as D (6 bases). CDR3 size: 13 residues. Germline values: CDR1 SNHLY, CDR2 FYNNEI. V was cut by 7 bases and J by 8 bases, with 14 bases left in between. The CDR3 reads CASITGKGEKLFF. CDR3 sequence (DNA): TGTGCCAGCATTACAGGGAAGGGGGAAAAACTGTTTTTT.

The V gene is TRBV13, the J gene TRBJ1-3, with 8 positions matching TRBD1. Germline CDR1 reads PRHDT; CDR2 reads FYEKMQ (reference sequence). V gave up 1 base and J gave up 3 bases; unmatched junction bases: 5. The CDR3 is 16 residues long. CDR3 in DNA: TGTGCCAGCAGCTTAGCGGCAGGGGGCAGTGGAAACACCATATATTTT. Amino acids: CASSLAAGGSGNTIYF.

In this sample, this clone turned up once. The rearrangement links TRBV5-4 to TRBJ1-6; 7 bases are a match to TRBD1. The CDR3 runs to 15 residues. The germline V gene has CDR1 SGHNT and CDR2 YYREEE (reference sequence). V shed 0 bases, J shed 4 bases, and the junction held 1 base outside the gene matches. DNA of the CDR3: TGTGCCAGCAGCTTGGGGGGACAGTATAATTCACCCCTCCACTTT. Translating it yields CASSLGGQYNSPLHF. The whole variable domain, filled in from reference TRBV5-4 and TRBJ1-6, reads ETGVTQSPTHLIKTRGQQVTLRCSSQSGHNTVSWYQQALGQGPQFIFQYYREEENGRGNFPPRFSGLQFPNYSSELNVNALELDDSALYLCASSLGGQYNSPLHFGNGTRLTVT.